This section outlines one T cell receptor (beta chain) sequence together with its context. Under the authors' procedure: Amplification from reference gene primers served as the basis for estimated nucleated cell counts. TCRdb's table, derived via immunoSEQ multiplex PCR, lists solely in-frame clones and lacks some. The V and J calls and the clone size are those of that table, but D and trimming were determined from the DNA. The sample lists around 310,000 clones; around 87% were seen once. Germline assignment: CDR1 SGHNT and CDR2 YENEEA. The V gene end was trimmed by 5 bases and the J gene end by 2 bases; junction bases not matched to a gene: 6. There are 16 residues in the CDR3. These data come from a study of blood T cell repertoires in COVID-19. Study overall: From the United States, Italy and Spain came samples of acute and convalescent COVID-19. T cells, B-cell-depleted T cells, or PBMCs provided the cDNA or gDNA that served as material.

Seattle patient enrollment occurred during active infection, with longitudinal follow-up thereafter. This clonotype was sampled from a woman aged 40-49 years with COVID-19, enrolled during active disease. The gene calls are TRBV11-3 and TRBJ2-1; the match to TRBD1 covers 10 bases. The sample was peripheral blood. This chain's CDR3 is CASSRAGTGAYNEQFF. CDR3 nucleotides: TGTGCCAGCAGCCGAGCTGGGACAGGGGCCTACAATGAGCAGTTCTTC.